A selection of T cell receptor beta chains follows, all from one sample in a study of control samples from healthy donors and cancer patients. Clones were sequenced by immunoSEQ multiplex PCR, and TCRdb holds only the in-frame ones, with some missing. The data hold about 170,000 clones, with just over 85% observed a single time. The sample was blood. These receptors all come from a woman in her thirties in good health. The CDR3 runs from the conserved cysteine through the conserved F or W. Fields, in order: V gene, J gene, D gene, clone size, CDR3 protein, CDR3 DNA. A D gene is named only where the DNA matches it firmly. Not all rows give a size; the values are once, few, many and, for expanded clones, a class.

>TRBV19|TRBJ2-3|TRBD2|.
CASSILAGGITDTQYF
TGTGCCAGTAGTATTCTAGCGGGGGGTATAACAGATACGCAGTATTTT
>TRBV20-1|TRBJ1-1|.|.
CSASKGNGGRTEAFF
TGCAGTGCTAGTAAAGGGAACGGGGGGCGCACTGAAGCTTTCTTT
>TRBV27|TRBJ1-4|.|.
CASSFSRATNEKLFF
TGTGCCAGCAGTTTTTCCCGAGCAACTAATGAAAAACTGTTTTTT
>TRBV6-5|TRBJ1-4|.|few
CATVAHSSVEKLFF
TGTGCCACCGTTGCCCACTCCTCAGTTGAAAAACTGTTTTTT
>TRBV4-1|TRBJ1-1|.|.
CASSQVSRNTEAFF
TGCGCCAGCAGCCAAGTATCCAGGAACACTGAAGCTTTCTTT
>TRBV19|TRBJ2-2|.|.
CASIDNRENNGYTGELFF
TGTGCCAGTATCGATAACAGGGAGAACAACGGGTACACCGGGGAGCTGTTTTTT
>TRBV7-2|TRBJ1-3|.|.
CASSPPFGRDTIYF
TGTGCCAGCAGCCCGCCGTTCGGACGAGACACCATATATTTT
>TRBV5-1|TRBJ2-1|.|.
CASSWGAGGASSNEQFF
TGCGCCAGCAGCTGGGGGGCTGGGGGAGCTTCCTCCAATGAGCAGTTCTTC
>TRBV5-1|TRBJ1-4|.|.
CASSLARTARATNEKLFF
TGCGCCAGCAGCTTGGCCCGGACAGCGAGAGCAACTAATGAAAAACTGTTTTTT
>TRBV5-4|TRBJ2-5|.|.
CASSLELTQETQYF
TGTGCCAGCAGTTTAGAGCTAACTCAAGAGACCCAGTACTTC
>TRBV5-1|TRBJ1-4|.|few
CASSLMEEKKKLFF
TGCGCCAGCAGCTTGATGGAGGAAAAGAAAAAACTGTTTTTT
>TRBV3-1/TRBV3-2|TRBJ1-6|.|.
CASSQGGNSPLHF
TGTGCCAGCAGCCAGGGAGGAAATTCACCCCTCCACTTT
>TRBV27|TRBJ2-3|.|.
CASSRRSSSMYF
TGTGCCAGCTCCCGCAGGTCGAGCTCCATGTATTTT
>TRBV5-1|TRBJ2-1|TRBD2|.
CASSPVGGSYNEQFF
TGCGCCAGCAGCCCGGTCGGGGGGTCCTACAATGAGCAGTTCTTC
>TRBV28|TRBJ1-1|.|few
CASVGSILGRGTEAFF
TGTGCCAGCGTCGGCTCGATTTTAGGACGGGGGACTGAAGCTTTCTTT
>TRBV6-1|TRBJ2-5|TRBD2|.
CASSEPAGNQETQYF
TGTGCCAGCAGTGAACCAGCGGGGAACCAAGAGACCCAGTACTTC